One and the same sample provided the 27 T cell receptor beta chains below, sequenced in a study of T-cell reconstitution after alpha-beta-depleted transplantation in children. The TCRbeta library was prepared with unique molecular identifiers. TCRdb ran MiXCR on the PCR reads and lists one entry per CDR3 protein. The sample holds under 850,000 distinct CDR3 sequences, around 13% seen once. The source material was PBMCs, sampled before TCRalphabeta/CD19-depleted stem cell transplant. The receptors come from a girl aged 2 to 10 with congenital amegakaryocytic thrombocytopenia, due to receive a stem cell transplant.

This clonotype appeared many times. The genes are TRBV10-3 and TRBJ1-5; 8 nucleotides line up with TRBD1. This CDR3 spans 14 amino acids. Germline loops: CDR1 ENHRY, CDR2 SYGVKD. V was clipped by 8 bases and J by 6 bases; unmatched bases: 9. CDR3 nucleotide sequence: TGTGCCATCTCCCCGGACAGGGAACGTCAGCCCCAGCATTTT. Translation: CAISPDRERQPQHF.

This clonotype was observed at least ten times. The chain has TRBV5-4 and TRBJ2-7, with 11 bases that match TRBD1. V lost 3 bases to trimming and J lost 3 bases; unmatched junction nucleotides: 2. This CDR3 has 14 amino acids. Germline V gives CDR1 SGHNT, CDR2 YYREEE (reference sequence). CDR3 amino acids: CASSWGTGGYEQYF. The CDR3 DNA is TGTGCCAGCAGCTGGGGGACAGGGGGCTACGAGCAGTACTTC.

This clonotype showed up just a few times. The chain is built from TRBV5-1 and TRBJ2-5, with D tentatively TRBD2 (6 bases). V shed 4 bases and J shed 2 bases, with 18 bases lying between them. The CDR3 has 16 residues. Germline lookup yields CDR1 SGHRS and CDR2 YFSETQ. The CDR3 loop reads CASSRKISGEQETQYF. The CDR3 DNA follows: TGCGCCAGCAGCCGAAAGATTAGCGGAGAACAAGAGACCCAGTACTTC.

This rearrangement joins TRBV7-2 to TRBJ2-7, with D tentatively TRBD1 or TRBD2 (5 bases each). The V and J ends lost 8 bases and 1 base respectively, with 12 bases between them. Germline lookup yields CDR1 SGHTA and CDR2 FQGNSA. This CDR3 is built from 13 residues. The chain's CDR3 is CASREGSSYEQYF. The CDR3 bases are TGTGCCAGCCGCGAGGGGAGTTCCTACGAGCAGTACTTC.

The chain couples TRBV7-3 to TRBJ2-3; 8 nucleotides align to TRBD2. The CDR3 runs 16 residues. CDR1 and CDR2 from the germline V gene are SGHTA and FQGTGA. The J segment lost 4 bases and the V segment lost 2 bases, leaving 8 bases of the junction unmatched. CDR3 loop: CASSLEAGAGADTQYF. The CDR3 DNA sequence: TGTGCCAGCAGCTTAGAAGCGGGAGCTGGCGCAGATACGCAGTATTTT.

J is TRBJ1-2 and V is TRBV5-1, with D possibly matching TRBD1 (5 bases). CDR1 is SGHRS, CDR2 YFSETQ, per germline. Deletions cut 4 bases from V and 8 bases from J, with 12 bases between. The CDR3 runs 12 residues. The CDR3 is CASSSRESGYTF. The CDR3 region has the DNA TGCGCCAGCAGCAGCAGGGAGTCCGGCTACACCTTC.

This clonotype was counted between two and nine times. The gene calls are TRBV20-1 and TRBJ2-3; 7 bases agree with TRBD1. Trimming removed 5 bases from V and 1 base from J; junction bases left unmatched: 9. The germline CDR1 and CDR2 sequences are DFQATT and SNEGSKA (reference sequence). The CDR3 contains 15 residues. The CDR3 loop reads CSAFGQVRGTDTQYF. The CDR3 DNA reads TGCAGTGCTTTCGGACAGGTTCGGGGCACAGATACGCAGTATTTT.

This clonotype was counted many times. The CDR3 sequence: CSVVGLDNSYEQYF. CDR3 nucleotide sequence: TGCAGCGTTGTTGGTTTGGACAACTCCTACGAGCAGTACTTC. This chain connects TRBV29-1 to TRBJ2-7; D possibly corresponds to TRBD1 (5 bases). V gave up 4 bases and J gave up 0 bases, with 13 bases separating them. The germline V gene has CDR1 SQVTM and CDR2 ANQGSEA. CDR3 length equals 14 residues.

This clonotype was observed a handful of times. The V and J genes are TRBV12-3 or TRBV12-4 and TRBJ2-7; 8 bases match TRBD2. This CDR3 region has 14 residues. With V trimmed by 1 base and J by 7 bases, 6 bases remained unmatched. CDR3 in DNA: TGTGCCAGCAGTTTAGTCGGGAGGGCCGCGGAGCAGTACTTC. It is translated as CASSLVGRAAEQYF.

This clonotype was found many times. The J gene is TRBJ2-7, the V gene TRBV10-3; a weak D match, TRBD1 (5 bases). The length of the CDR3 is 12 residues. Trimming took 7 bases from V and 6 from J, leaving 13 bases between them. The germline CDR1 and CDR2 sequences are ENHRY and SYGVKD. The CDR3 sequence is CAITAGKSEQYF. The CDR3 nucleotides are TGTGCCATCACAGCAGGGAAATCCGAGCAGTACTTC.

This clonotype has more than one count but fewer than ten. This chain joins TRBV28 and TRBJ1-2; TRBD1 might be the D (6 bases). V was shortened by 11 bases and J by 0 bases, with 13 bases between the two germline ends. This CDR3 region has 13 residues. Germline assignment: CDR1 MDHEN and CDR2 SYDVKM. The CDR3 here is CASRDNSNYGYTF. The CDR3, as DNA: TGTGCCTCCCGGGACAACTCTAACTATGGCTACACCTTC.

This clonotype has only a few counts. The chain has TRBV20-1 and TRBJ1-5; 7 bases are a match to TRBD1. The trim removed 6 bases at V and 2 bases at J, leaving 7 bases unmatched. The CDR3 spans 14 residues. Germline CDR1 is DFQATT and CDR2 is SNEGSKA (reference sequence). The CDR3 coding sequence is TGCAGTGCGGAGACAGGGAGAGGCAATCAGCCCCAGCATTTT. This sequence encodes CSAETGRGNQPQHF.

This clonotype was detected only a few times. This chain connects TRBV10-3 to TRBJ2-3; D might be TRBD1 or TRBD2, each matching 5 bases. Trimming removed 2 bases from V and 1 base from J, with 13 bases in between. This CDR3 has 16 residues. The germline gives CDR1 ENHRY, CDR2 SYGVKD. CDR3 protein: CAISEAPGTGTDTQYF. CDR3 nucleotides: TGTGCCATCAGTGAGGCCCCGGGGACCGGCACAGATACGCAGTATTTT.

The sample holds many counts of this clonotype. The CDR3 DNA reads TGTGCCAGCAGCCGCCGGACAGGGAGGAATGAAAAACTGTTTTTT. Its protein is CASSRRTGRNEKLFF. This chain connects TRBV28 to TRBJ1-4, with 8 bases fitting TRBD1. CDR3 length equals 15 residues. Germline-derived CDR1 and CDR2 are MDHEN and SYDVKM. V shed 6 bases, J shed 5 bases, and the junction held 8 bases outside the gene matches.

This clonotype was detected once. The V call is TRBV7-2, the J call TRBJ2-1; weak D call: TRBD2 (6 bases). Germline-derived CDR1 and CDR2 are SGHTA and FQGNSA. The CDR3 is 14 residues long. V lost 0 bases to trimming and J lost 9 bases, with 12 bases between them. CDR3 amino acids: CASSLAQRVREQFF. CDR3 DNA: TGTGCCAGCAGCTTAGCGCAGCGGGTCCGTGAGCAGTTCTTC.

This clonotype was detected a few times. The CDR3 region is CASSASGHPETETQYF. CDR3 coding DNA: TGTGCCAGCAGCGCATCGGGACACCCTGAGACAGAGACCCAGTACTTC. The chain has TRBV7-3 and TRBJ2-5, with a weak D call TRBD1 (6 bases). The CDR3 consists of 16 residues. V was trimmed by 5 bases and J by 4 bases, leaving 20 bases between them. From germline, CDR1 is SGHTA and CDR2 FQGTGA.

This clonotype came up many times. The chain employs TRBV5-1 and TRBJ1-2; unclear D gene. CDR3 length equals 13 residues. V shed 0 bases and J shed 1 base, with 4 bases lying between them. The germline CDR1 and CDR2 sequences are SGHRS and YFSETQ. The CDR3 region is CASSLAVNYGYTF. CDR3 DNA: TGCGCCAGCAGCTTGGCGGTTAACTATGGCTACACCTTC.

This clonotype turned up a few times. This chain connects TRBV6-5 to TRBJ2-3; D is perhaps TRBD2 (6 bases). The CDR3 is 15 amino acids. V lost 4 bases and J 2 bases, leaving 13 bases between the germline ends. CDR1 and CDR2 (germline): MNHEY, SVGAGI. The CDR3 DNA is TGTGCCAGCAGTTCGGCGGGACCATACACAGATACGCAGTATTTT. It yields the protein CASSSAGPYTDTQYF.

The chain carries TRBV20-1 and TRBJ2-1, with a possible D match to TRBD2 (7 bases). CDR1 DFQATT and CDR2 SNEGSKA come from the germline V gene (reference sequence). The V gene lost 0 bases and the J gene lost 0 bases, with 12 bases spanning the gap. This CDR3 has 16 residues. Here the CDR3 DNA reads TGCAGTGCTAGAGATCGGGGGGCTAGCTCCTACAATGAGCAGTTCTTC. Translation: CSARDRGASSYNEQFF.

This clonotype was observed at least ten times. The CDR3 DNA reads as TGTGCCAGCAGTTGGGGGACTAGCGGGATCTACGAGCAGTACTTC. Translated, it gives CASSWGTSGIYEQYF. The chain links TRBV6-5 to TRBJ2-7, with 13 bases that match TRBD2. V shed 4 bases, J shed 3 bases, and the junction held 3 bases outside the gene matches. From germline, CDR1 is MNHEY and CDR2 SVGAGI. This CDR3 spans 15 amino acids.

This clonotype came up a few times. The chain's CDR3 is CASSPGGDFRTTSPYEQYF. The CDR3 region has the DNA TGCGCCAGCAGCCCCGGAGGGGACTTTAGGACCACCTCACCTTACGAGCAGTACTTC. The chain is built from TRBV4-1 and TRBJ2-7; D might be TRBD2 (6 bases). Germline CDR1 is MGHRA and CDR2 is YSYEKL. There are 19 residues in the CDR3. V was pared by 4 bases and J by 4 bases, with 29 bases between.

CDR3 protein: CASISKGGETQYF. The DNA for the CDR3 is TGTGCCAGCATCAGCAAGGGTGGAGAGACCCAGTACTTC. The V call is TRBV12-3 or TRBV12-4, the J call TRBJ2-5; no clear D. CDR3 length equals 13 residues. V lost 7 bases to trimming and J lost 4 bases, with 13 bases between them.

This rearrangement joins TRBV5-5 to TRBJ1-2; 11 positions agree with TRBD1. CDR1 and CDR2 from the germline V gene are SGHKS and YYEKEE (reference sequence). This CDR3 has 15 residues. Trimming at V came to 4 bases and at J to 3 bases, leaving 5 bases not matched to a gene. DNA of the CDR3: TGTGCCAGCAGCCCGGACAGGGGGCTCGACTATGGCTACACCTTC. Translating it yields CASSPDRGLDYGYTF.

This clonotype was seen at least ten times. The chain carries TRBV5-1 and TRBJ2-1; perhaps D is TRBD1 or TRBD2 (5 bases each). Germline V CDR1 and CDR2: SGHRS, YFSETQ. The CDR3 contains 11 residues. Trimming removed 4 bases from V and 11 bases from J, with 10 bases in between. CDR3 sequence reads: CASSKGEQQFF. CDR3 coding DNA: TGCGCCAGCAGCAAAGGGGAGCAGCAGTTCTTC.

The table lists this clonotype with a few counts. The chain recombines TRBV12-3 or TRBV12-4 with TRBJ1-4; D is undetermined. The CDR3 extends over 13 amino acids. V dropped 3 bases and J dropped 6 bases, with 8 bases sitting between them. CDR3 sequence reads: CASSFRDYEKLFF. For the CDR3, the DNA is TGTGCCAGCAGTTTCCGGGATTATGAAAAACTGTTTTTT.

There are many counts of this clonotype. CDR3 region: CASSYSAEEDNSPLHF. The DNA for the CDR3 is TGTGCCAGCAGTTACTCGGCGGAGGAAGATAATTCACCCCTCCACTTT. The chain has TRBV6-5 and TRBJ1-6; D remains ambiguous. Trimming took off 0 bases at V and 5 bases at J, with 11 bases between the two ends. This CDR3 contains 16 residues. In germline, CDR1 is MNHEY, CDR2 SVGAGI.

This clonotype was seen repeatedly, ten times or more. This rearrangement joins TRBV5-6 to TRBJ2-5, with D perhaps TRBD1 (6 bases). Trimming took 4 bases from V and 5 from J, leaving 12 bases between them. CDR3 length: 13 residues. The V gene's germline CDR1 is SGHDT and CDR2 YYEEEE. CDR3 DNA sequence: TGTGCCAGCAGCCCGGACAGTAGGGAGACCCAGTACTTC. Translated, it gives CASSPDSRETQYF.